The TCR beta chain under discussion was sequenced for a study of shared clonotypes between healthy human individuals. General observations from the study: Clonotypes shared by all four donors outscored non-shared clonotypes in generation probability. Among donors, the sharing of clonotypes was expected to be influenced by sequencing depth.

Generated by immunoSEQ multiplex PCR, the TCRdb table keeps only in-frame clones and is missing some. This sample has around 2,100,000 clones; just under 95% occur once, and the top ten carry 1.2%. The CDR3 is 15 amino acids. CDR1 and CDR2 (germline): MNHEY, SMNVEV (reference sequence). J was trimmed by 11 bases and V by 6 bases; bases with no gene match: 15. The naive CD8 subset, CD45RO-negative cells positively selected for CCR7, excluded terminally differentiated effector memory CD45RA+ cells. This clone occurred once. Antigen unknown. The source of this sequence is a man aged 18 to 29 in good health. The chain employs TRBV27 and TRBJ1-1; 10 positions match TRBD1. The sequencing input was naive CD8+ T cells sorted from blood. The CDR3 sequence is CASSLPPGQGLPAFF. DNA of the CDR3: TGTGCCAGCAGCCTACCCCCGGGACAGGGGTTACCGGCTTTCTTT.